This is a list of T cell receptor beta chains from one sample in a study of cytomegalovirus exposure and HLA in healthy donors. Generated by immunoSEQ multiplex PCR, the TCRdb table keeps only in-frame clones and is missing some. Of about 190,000 clones listed, around 85% are singletons. The material sequenced was PBMCs. These receptors all stem from a man aged 40-50 years in good health and CMV-seropositive. The CDR3 runs from the conserved cysteine through the conserved F or W. The D gene is left open where the match is weak. Some rows have no size entry. The others give once, few or many, or a class for an expanded clone.

TRBV30	TRBJ1-1	-	-	CAWSAQGNTEAFF	TGTGCCTGGAGTGCCCAGGGGAACACTGAAGCTTTCTTT
TRBV30	TRBJ1-5	few	-	CAWSVQEEGWGQPQHF	TGTGCCTGGAGTGTACAGGAGGAGGGATGGGGTCAGCCCCAGCATTTT
TRBV10-2	TRBJ2-5	-	TRBD1	CASRTGAEETQYF	TGCGCCAGCCGCACAGGGGCGGAAGAGACCCAGTACTTC
TRBV7-9	TRBJ1-2	-	-	CASSPRVRGYTF	TGTGCCAGCAGCCCCAGGGTTAGGGGCTACACCTTC
TRBV6-5	TRBJ1-4	-	-	CASSDRTNEKLFF	TGTGCCAGCAGTGACAGAACTAATGAAAAACTGTTTTTT
TRBV4-3	TRBJ1-6	-	TRBD1	CASSLRDRDSPLHF	TGCGCCAGCAGCCTTAGGGACAGGGATTCACCCCTCCACTTT
TRBV28	TRBJ1-5	-	-	CASSEGNQPQHF	TGTGCCAGCAGTGAGGGCAATCAGCCCCAGCATTTT
TRBV4-3	TRBJ2-2	-	-	CASSLLRSTGELFF	TGCGCCAGCAGCCTTCTGCGAAGCACCGGGGAGCTGTTTTTT
TRBV4-3	TRBJ1-6	-	TRBD1	CASSRTTGGIDSPLHF	TGCGCCAGCAGCCGTACCACAGGGGGAATCGATTCACCCCTCCACTTT
TRBV11-3	TRBJ2-5	once	TRBD1	CASSLGQGSDEETQYF	TGTGCCAGCAGCTTGGGACAGGGATCTGACGAAGAGACCCAGTACTTC
TRBV5-4	TRBJ2-3	-	TRBD2	CASSPSGGSRDTQYF	TGTGCCAGCAGCCCTAGCGGGGGCTCCCGAGATACGCAGTATTTT
TRBV7-6	TRBJ1-2	-	TRBD1	CASSLDIGTGKNYGYTF	TGTGCCAGCAGCTTAGATATCGGGACAGGGAAGAACTATGGCTACACCTTC
TRBV2	TRBJ1-2	-	-	CAINPSGVRGYTF	TGTGCCATCAACCCTTCGGGGGTACGCGGCTACACCTTC
TRBV28	TRBJ2-5	-	-	CASSSSLLQETQYF	TGTGCCAGCAGTTCCTCACTTCTTCAAGAGACCCAGTACTTC
TRBV4-1	TRBJ1-1	-	-	CASSGEGGGTEAFF	TGCGCCAGCAGCGGCGAGGGGGGGGGCACTGAAGCTTTCTTT
TRBV11-2	TRBJ2-7	-	-	CASSLDLFGRGKTYEQYF	TGTGCCAGCAGCTTAGATCTCTTTGGCAGGGGAAAGACCTACGAGCAGTACTTC
TRBV4-2	TRBJ2-2	-	-	CASSPEGRGIVKDTGELFF	TGTGCCAGCAGCCCAGAGGGAAGGGGAATAGTTAAGGACACCGGGGAGCTGTTTTTT
TRBV30	TRBJ2-4	-	-	CAWSVLVGNIQYF	TGTGCCTGGAGTGTACTAGTGGGAAACATTCAGTACTTC
TRBV2	TRBJ2-6	-	TRBD1	CASSVAGTGLSGANVLTF	TGTGCCAGCAGCGTGGCCGGGACAGGGCTGTCTGGGGCCAACGTCCTGACTTTC
TRBV6-6	TRBJ2-7	-	-	CASSQPPTANYEQYF	TGTGCCAGCAGTCAACCCCCGACAGCAAACTACGAGCAGTACTTC
TRBV5-1	TRBJ2-5	-	-	CASSSAAGAQAQYF	TGCGCCAGCAGCTCGGCCGCGGGGGCCCAAGCCCAGTACTTC
TRBV12-5	TRBJ1-2	-	TRBD1	CASGLWQGGGYTF	TGTGCTAGTGGTTTGTGGCAGGGGGGCGGCTACACCTTC
TRBV6-5	TRBJ1-5	-	TRBD1	CASSSLGTGGYQPQHF	TGTGCCAGCAGTTCCCTCGGGACAGGGGGGTACCAGCCCCAGCATTTT
TRBV19	TRBJ2-3	-	TRBD2	CASSSPAGGTDTQYF	TGTGCCAGTAGTTCCCCTGCGGGGGGCACAGATACGCAGTATTTT
TRBV19	TRBJ1-5	-	-	CASSGGLLAGGNQPQHF	TGTGCCAGTAGTGGGGGACTGCTAGCTGGGGGCAATCAGCCCCAGCATTTT
TRBV2	TRBJ2-7	-	-	CASISGTRGEQYF	TGTGCCAGCATTTCGGGCACACGGGGCGAGCAGTACTTC
TRBV5-1	TRBJ1-2	-	-	CASSLQKGGHYGYTF	TGCGCCAGCAGCCTTCAAAAGGGGGGGCACTATGGCTACACCTTC
TRBV7-3	TRBJ2-3	-	-	CASSLTGGTDTQYF	TGTGCCAGCAGCTTAACCGGGGGCACAGATACGCAGTATTTT
TRBV11-3	TRBJ2-7	-	-	CASSPDGVEQYF	TGTGCCAGCAGCCCCGACGGGGTCGAGCAGTACTTC
TRBV7-2	TRBJ1-4	-	-	CASSLDPQSSGSSEKLFF	TGTGCCAGCAGCTTAGATCCCCAATCCTCAGGGTCGAGTGAAAAACTGTTTTTT
TRBV13	TRBJ1-2	-	-	CASSPPGGGGGYTF	TGTGCCAGCAGCCCCCCGGGAGGGGGAGGTGGCTACACCTTC
TRBV9	TRBJ2-7	-	-	CASSVAGGHEQYF	TGTGCCAGCAGCGTAGCGGGGGGCCACGAGCAGTACTTC
TRBV5-4	TRBJ2-5	-	TRBD2	CASSLGLAGAFQETQYF	TGTGCCAGCAGCTTGGGGCTAGCGGGGGCCTTTCAAGAGACCCAGTACTTC
TRBV9	TRBJ2-5	-	-	CASSVVGGLGETQYF	TGTGCCAGCAGCGTAGTGGGGGGGCTAGGGGAGACCCAGTACTTC
TRBV5-1	TRBJ2-1	-	TRBD2	CASSLGASGVNNEQFF	TGCGCCAGCAGCTTGGGGGCTAGCGGGGTAAACAATGAGCAGTTCTTC
TRBV10-3	TRBJ1-2	-	TRBD1	CAISESLDRGHGYTF	TGTGCCATCAGTGAGTCGCTGGACAGGGGGCATGGCTACACCTTC